The rows below give T cell receptor beta chains drawn from one sample of a study of T cell clonotyping in hematopoietic cell transplantation. The table came from immunoSEQ multiplex PCR; TCRdb's copy has only in-frame clones and leaves some out. Seen here are around 15,000 clones, about 61% observed once, and the top ten hold about 12%. This sample comprised PBMCs, obtained 30 days after allogeneic stem cell transplant. These receptor sequences come from a male patient in his 50s who had an allogeneic stem cell transplant from an unrelated donor, so T cells may come from the graft donor. Some clones in this sample may be carry-over from other donors' samples. Each CDR3 is given with its conserved first and last residue. Each record gives: D gene, V gene, clone size, J gene, CDR3 protein, CDR3 DNA. A D gene is named only where the DNA matches it firmly. Clone size is given for some rows only: seen once, a few or many times, or a class if the clone is expanded.

D gene: NA
V gene: TRBV5-4
clone size: few
J gene: TRBJ1-2
CDR3 protein: CASSNGGSNYGYTF
CDR3 DNA: TGTGCCAGCAGCAACGGAGGATCCAACTATGGCTACACCTTC

D gene: NA
V gene: TRBV11-2
clone size: few
J gene: TRBJ1-5
CDR3 protein: CASSFGANQPQHF
CDR3 DNA: TGTGCCAGCAGCTTCGGAGCTAATCAGCCCCAGCATTTT

D gene: NA
V gene: TRBV5-6
clone size: NA
J gene: TRBJ1-3
CDR3 protein: CASSYGRGNTIYF
CDR3 DNA: TGTGCCAGCAGCTATGGTCGTGGAAACACCATATATTTT

D gene: TRBD1
V gene: TRBV5-8
clone size: NA
J gene: TRBJ1-2
CDR3 protein: CASSLTEAGTGGVRSGYTF
CDR3 DNA: TGTGCCAGCAGCTTGACGGAGGCCGGGACAGGGGGTGTTCGGTCGGGCTACACCTTC

D gene: TRBD1
V gene: TRBV7-8
clone size: NA
J gene: TRBJ1-1
CDR3 protein: CASSFRQGGSLTEAFF
CDR3 DNA: TGTGCCAGCAGCTTCCGACAGGGCGGGAGTCTCACTGAAGCTTTCTTT

D gene: NA
V gene: TRBV5-1
clone size: few
J gene: TRBJ1-3
CDR3 protein: CASSLGTAGNTIYF
CDR3 DNA: TGCGCCAGCAGCTTGGGGACAGCTGGAAACACCATATATTTT

D gene: NA
V gene: TRBV30
clone size: NA
J gene: TRBJ2-5
CDR3 protein: CAWSAQETQYF
CDR3 DNA: TGTGCCTGGAGTGCCCAAGAGACCCAGTACTTC

D gene: NA
V gene: TRBV4-3
clone size: NA
J gene: TRBJ1-2
CDR3 protein: CASSQDAGMDGYGYTF
CDR3 DNA: TGCGCCAGCAGCCAAGATGCAGGTATGGATGGCTATGGCTACACCTTC

D gene: TRBD1
V gene: TRBV27
clone size: NA
J gene: TRBJ2-7
CDR3 protein: CASSRTGVEQYF
CDR3 DNA: TGTGCCAGCAGCCGAACAGGGGTTGAGCAGTACTTC

D gene: NA
V gene: TRBV25-1
clone size: few
J gene: TRBJ1-6
CDR3 protein: CASSDSYNSPLHF
CDR3 DNA: TGTGCCAGCAGTGACTCCTATAATTCACCCCTCCACTTT

D gene: NA
V gene: TRBV30
clone size: NA
J gene: TRBJ1-4
CDR3 protein: CAWSRGGANEKLFF
CDR3 DNA: TGTGCCTGGAGTAGGGGGGGAGCTAATGAAAAACTGTTTTTT

D gene: NA
V gene: TRBV7-2
clone size: NA
J gene: TRBJ1-5
CDR3 protein: CASSLGARDQPQHF
CDR3 DNA: TGTGCCAGCAGCTTAGGGGCGAGGGATCAGCCCCAGCATTTT

D gene: NA
V gene: TRBV30
clone size: few
J gene: TRBJ2-7
CDR3 protein: CAWIQGLTSEQYF
CDR3 DNA: TGTGCCTGGATACAGGGACTTACGTCCGAGCAGTACTTC

D gene: NA
V gene: TRBV29-1
clone size: NA
J gene: TRBJ1-2
CDR3 protein: CSVGTEDYGYTF
CDR3 DNA: TGCAGCGTTGGGACAGAAGACTATGGCTACACCTTC

D gene: NA
V gene: TRBV4-2
clone size: NA
J gene: TRBJ1-1
CDR3 protein: CASSLGPVGYTEAFF
CDR3 DNA: TGTGCCAGCAGCTTAGGACCGGTTGGATACACTGAAGCTTTCTTT

D gene: NA
V gene: TRBV6-5
clone size: NA
J gene: TRBJ1-5
CDR3 protein: CASSSVPFNQPQHF
CDR3 DNA: TGTGCCAGCAGTTCGGTGCCCTTTAATCAGCCCCAGCATTTT